In this sample, the clone carrying this T cell receptor beta chain turned up a few times. The CDR3 covers 14 residues. Trimming left V 5 bases short and J 7 bases short, with 17 bases between. Germline CDR1 MNHEY, CDR2 SMNVEV (reference sequence). The source of the sample is a study of cytomegalovirus exposure and HLA in healthy donors. PCR amplification relied on 60 Vbeta primers (plus 13 Jbeta primers). Profiled with immunoSEQ multiplex PCR; TCRdb holds only in-frame clones, not every one. Altogether about 180,000 clones are present, 77% being singletons, with the ten largest covering about 1.4%. The receptor comes from a woman under 40 in good health and CMV-seropositive. The genes are TRBV27 and TRBJ1-2; D unclear. The sample comprised PBMCs. The CDR3 DNA is TGTGCCAGCAGTACCGTGGACCTAGGAGGTGGCTACACCTTC. Translation: CASSTVDLGGGYTF.